One and the same sample provided the 16 T cell receptor beta chains below, sequenced in a study of cytomegalovirus exposure and HLA in healthy donors. PCR amplification relied on 60 Vbeta primers (plus 13 Jbeta primers). Profiled with immunoSEQ multiplex PCR; TCRdb holds only in-frame clones, not every one. The table has tens of thousands of clones, around 78% seen once. Sequencing used PBMCs. The receptors were gathered from a man aged 50-59 years in good health and CMV-seronegative.

The rearrangement uses TRBV13 and TRBJ1-6, with D possibly matching TRBD1 (5 bases). The ends were cut back, 6 bases at V and 9 bases at J, with 12 bases in the middle. The CDR3 is made up of 13 amino acids. The germline gives CDR1 PRHDT, CDR2 FYEKMQ (reference sequence). DNA of the CDR3: TGTGCCAGCAGATGGGGGGTAAGTTCACCCCTCCACTTT. It encodes CASRWGVSSPLHF.

The sample holds a few counts of this clone. The chain joins TRBV6-9 to TRBJ2-7, with TRBD2 matching over 7 bases. The CDR3 runs 13 residues. Unmatched junction bases numbered 8, after V lost 8 bases and J lost 4 bases. Germline CDR1 and CDR2: MNHGY and SVAAGI. CDR3 coding DNA: TGTGCCAGCTGGGGAGGGTCATATTACGAGCAGTACTTC. Amino acids: CASWGGSYYEQYF.

The chain couples TRBV9 to TRBJ2-3, with 8 bases lining up with TRBD2. The CDR3 is 15 amino acids. J lost 8 bases, V lost 4 bases, and 12 bases had no gene match. CDR1 and CDR2 (germline): SGDLS, YYNGEE. The CDR3 here is CASSPGLAGSGTQYF. As DNA, the CDR3 is TGTGCCAGCAGCCCCGGACTAGCCGGATCCGGTACGCAGTATTTT.

The chain is built from TRBV11-2 and TRBJ1-1, with unresolved D. V was shortened by 1 base and J by 6 bases, with 12 bases between the two germline ends. Germline-derived CDR1 and CDR2 are SGHAT and FQNNGV. The CDR3 is 14 amino acids. The CDR3: CASSLGPETAEAFF. The CDR3 DNA reads TGTGCCAGCAGCTTAGGGCCGGAGACTGCTGAAGCTTTCTTT. Using reference TRBV11-2 and TRBJ1-1 for the parts outside the CDR3, the full variable domain is EAGVAQSPRYKIIEKRQSVAFWCNPISGHATLYWYQQILGQGPKLLIQFQNNGVVDDSQLPKDRFSAERLKGVDSTLKIQPAKLEDSAVYLCASSLGPETAEAFFGQGTRLTVV.

This sequence joins TRBV2 and TRBJ1-1; 9 bases are shared with TRBD1. This CDR3 has 11 residues. J was trimmed by 10 bases and V by 8 bases; bases with no gene match: 5. Germline V gene data show CDR1 as SNHLY and CDR2 as FYNNEI. The CDR3 bases are TGTGCCAGCTCGACAGGGGGTCTAGCTTTCTTT. Translated: CASSTGGLAFF.

The chain has TRBV19 and TRBJ2-1; maybe TRBD2 (6 bases). The CDR3 length is 15 residues. Trimming left V 6 bases short and J 4 bases short, with 16 bases between. CDR1 is LNHDA and CDR2 is SQIVND in the germline V gene (reference sequence). CDR3 in amino acids: CASRSSVGAYNEQFF. The CDR3 bases are TGTGCCAGTAGGTCTAGCGTCGGAGCGTACAATGAGCAGTTCTTC.

Comment on this clone: In this CDR3 the conserved last residue, phenylalanine or tryptophan, is missing, so a read error is likely. The rearrangement joins TRBV2 to TRBJ1-5, with 8 nucleotides matching TRBD1. Germline CDR1 SNHLY, CDR2 FYNNEI. V dropped 7 bases and J dropped 7; count of bases not matched to a gene: 9. This CDR3 contains 14 residues. The CDR3 sequence: CASMITGGEQPQHV. In DNA, the CDR3 is TGTGCCAGCATGATAACAGGGGGAGAGCAGCCCCAGCATGTT.

This clone was observed a few times. V and J are TRBV27 and TRBJ1-2; TRBD1 matches at 10 bases. The trim removed 9 bases at V and 8 bases at J, leaving 3 bases unmatched. The length of the CDR3 is 11 residues. CDR1 MNHEY and CDR2 SMNVEV come from the germline V gene (reference sequence). For the CDR3, the DNA is TGTGCCAGGGGGACAGGGGTCGGCTACACCTTC. This sequence encodes CARGTGVGYTF.

The chain carries TRBV9 and TRBJ1-4, with 9 nucleotides matching TRBD1. The CDR3 contains 13 residues. V dropped 3 bases and J dropped 8; count of bases not matched to a gene: 2. CDR1 is SGDLS and CDR2 is YYNGEE in the germline V gene. CDR3 nucleotides: TGTGCCAGCAGCGGGGACAGGGACGAAAAACTGTTTTTT. Its translation is CASSGDRDEKLFF.

Comments on this clone: One end of the junction is discordant with germline, which a read error may explain. The V and J genes are TRBV7-9 and TRBJ1-1; D is ambiguous. This CDR3 is 12 amino acids long. CDR1 SEHNR and CDR2 FQNEAQ come from the germline V gene (reference sequence). The CDR3 region is CSSSLSGSEAFF. The CDR3, as DNA: TGTTCCAGCAGCTTATCGGGTTCTGAAGCTTTCTTT. The whole variable domain, filled in from reference TRBV7-9 and TRBJ1-1, reads DTGVSQNPRHKITKRGQNVTFRCDPISEHNRLYWYRQTLGQGPEFLTYFQNEAQLEKSRLLSDRFSAERPKGSFSTLEIQRTEQGDSAMYLCSSSLSGSEAFFGQGTRLTVV.

In its sample, this clone was seen a few times. The gene calls are TRBV2 and TRBJ1-2, with no clear D. The V end lost 1 base, the J end lost 6 bases, and 18 bases lay between the germline ends. The CDR3 spans 16 residues. Germline V lookup: CDR1 SNHLY, CDR2 FYNNEI. CDR3 loop: CASSEEGGHYFNGYTF. CDR3 DNA sequence: TGTGCCAGCAGTGAAGAGGGCGGGCACTATTTTAATGGCTACACCTTC.

This clone was picked up a small number of times. V gene TRBV9 combines with J gene TRBJ2-7, with TRBD2 as a possible D gene (6 bases). The germline V gene encodes CDR1 SGDLS and CDR2 YYNGEE. Trimming removed 0 bases from V and 5 bases from J, with 15 bases in between. CDR3 length: 15 residues. In nucleotides, the CDR3 is TGTGCCAGCAGCGTAGGGGGCGGGATAGGCCACGAGCAGTACTTC. It yields the protein CASSVGGGIGHEQYF. Complete variable domain (other parts from reference TRBV9 and TRBJ2-7): DSGVTQTPKHLITATGQRVTLRCSPRSGDLSVYWYQQSLDQGLQFLIQYYNGEERAKGNILERFSAQQFPDLHSELNLSSLELGDSALYFCASSVGGGIGHEQYFGPGTRLTVT.

This clone is a singleton in its sample. V gene TRBV18 combines with J gene TRBJ2-1; D is possibly TRBD1 (5 bases). CDR1 and CDR2 (germline): KGHSH, LQKENI. V was shortened by 6 bases and J by 6 bases, with 12 bases between the two germline ends. The CDR3 has 13 amino acids. CDR3 nucleotides: TGTGCCAGCTCGTCCCAGGGTTCCAATGAGCAGTTCTTC. Its protein product is CASSSQGSNEQFF.

The rearrangement joins TRBV10-3 to TRBJ2-3; 10 nucleotides match TRBD1. With V trimmed by 2 bases and J by 2 bases, 7 bases remained unmatched. Germline CDR1 and CDR2: ENHRY and SYGVKD. The CDR3 runs 17 residues. CDR3 DNA: TGTGCCATCAGTGAGCTGGGACAGGGGTACACCACAGATACGCAGTATTTT. Protein sequence: CAISELGQGYTTDTQYF.

J is TRBJ2-7 and V is TRBV4-2, with a tentative D call TRBD2 (6 bases). CDR1 is LGHNA and CDR2 is YNFKEQ in the germline V gene. The CDR3 loop spans 15 amino acids. V was cut by 2 bases and J by 3 bases, with 14 bases left in between. The CDR3 region is CASSQTRLGGYEQYF. The CDR3 region has the DNA TGTGCCAGCAGCCAAACGAGACTAGGAGGCTACGAGCAGTACTTC.

The V gene is TRBV14, the J gene TRBJ1-1; D ambiguous. Germline values: CDR1 SGHDN, CDR2 FVKESK. V lost 7 bases and J 4 bases, leaving 13 bases between the germline ends. There are 13 residues in the CDR3. Here the CDR3 DNA reads TGTGCCAGCAAGGGAGTCCCCCCCACTGAAGCTTTCTTT. As protein: CASKGVPPTEAFF.